A selection of T cell receptor beta chains follows, all from one sample in a study of Graves' ophthalmopathy and Graves' hyperthyroidism. A single record per CDR3 protein comes from TCRdb applying MiXCR to the multiplex PCR reads. The sample records over a million distinct CDR3 sequences, about 40% being singletons. The sequenced sample was peripheral blood or thyroid tissue (not recorded which). These receptors came from an adult man with Graves' hyperthyroidism. Both conserved end residues are part of each CDR3. D genes are given only for firm matches.

>TRBV25-1|TRBJ1-2|.
CARDYRASSNYGYTF
>TRBV20-1|TRBJ2-3|.
CSARGASTDTQYF
>TRBV19|TRBJ1-5|.
CASSIDGQRNQPQHF
>TRBV10-3|TRBJ2-3|.
CAISESGERADTQYF
>TRBV7-8|TRBJ2-5|TRBD1
CASSPTRGQGALETQYF
>TRBV11-2|TRBJ2-5|TRBD2
CASSPRGGPGTQYF
>TRBV9|TRBJ1-3|.
CASSVEGPQANTIYF
>TRBV24-1|TRBJ1-5|.
CATSAAMGNQPQHF
>TRBV5-1|TRBJ2-7|.
CAGYSGRSSYEQYF
>TRBV4-1|TRBJ1-1|.
CASSLQQGTRAEAFF
>TRBV20-1|TRBJ2-2|.
CSASGQYTGELFF
>TRBV29-1|TRBJ1-1|.
CSVESGISGGAFF
>TRBV7-6|TRBJ2-7|TRBD2
CASSRGGKTPYEQYF
>TRBV7-3|TRBJ1-4|.
CASSLPREKLFF
>TRBV4-2|TRBJ2-7|.
CASSHVPSYEQYF
>TRBV7-9|TRBJ2-7|TRBD1
CASSSTGGFSYEQYF
>TRBV11-2|TRBJ2-5|.
CASSFRGSKETQYF
>TRBV29-1|TRBJ2-2|TRBD1
CSRGQGEAGELFF
>TRBV28|TRBJ1-1|.
CASRQSGTEAFF
>TRBV19|TRBJ1-4|.
CASSIQGGGEKLFF
>TRBV7-6|TRBJ2-7|.
CASSLEELTSGEQYF
>TRBV19|TRBJ2-7|TRBD1
CASSSPGTAPYEQYF
>TRBV12-3/TRBV12-4|TRBJ1-5|.
CASSFGGISNQPQHF
>TRBV5-6|TRBJ2-7|.
CASRLPVRYEQYF
>TRBV24-1|TRBJ2-7|TRBD1
CATSAGQGVYEQYF
>TRBV20-1|TRBJ2-7|.
CSARDFRQATYEQYF
>TRBV9|TRBJ1-4|.
CASSDGGGGVEKLFF
>TRBV5-1|TRBJ1-1|TRBD1
CASSKNTGVGTEAFF
>TRBV7-8|TRBJ1-6|.
CASSLDPNSPLHF
>TRBV13|TRBJ1-5|.
CASSSGTLRQPQHF
>TRBV11-2|TRBJ1-2|.
CASSLDVRTF
>TRBV19|TRBJ1-1|.
CASSIGFAENTEAFF
>TRBV7-9|TRBJ2-5|.
CASSSFGGTQYF
>TRBV9|TRBJ1-5|.
CASSAVHSNQPQHF
>TRBV9|TRBJ2-5|TRBD2
CASSAAGGLQETQYF
>TRBV29-1|TRBJ1-4|TRBD1
CSITGGGQALNEKLFF
>TRBV5-8|TRBJ1-1|.
CASSQDPMNTEAFF
>TRBV5-1|TRBJ2-7|.
CASTGLGSYEQYF
>TRBV13|TRBJ2-6|.
CASSSRRSGANVLTF
>TRBV2|TRBJ1-2|TRBD1
CASRDRDRVGNGYTF
>TRBV2|TRBJ1-5|.
CASTPTNSDQPQHF
>TRBV7-2|TRBJ2-3|.
CASSPGLADTQYF
>TRBV7-8|TRBJ2-2|.
CASSLVQPTGELFF
>TRBV2|TRBJ1-2|TRBD1
CASNDRRGPSGGYTF
>TRBV4-1|TRBJ1-5|.
CASSQRQANSNQPQHF
>TRBV3-2|TRBJ1-2|.
CASSPAGTF
>TRBV7-3|TRBJ2-7|TRBD2
CASSPNGRAGDEQYF